This T cell receptor (beta chain) was identified during a study of shared clonotypes between healthy human individuals. The germline V gene has CDR1 DFQATT and CDR2 SNEGSKA (reference sequence). The CDR3 covers 11 residues. Trimming stripped 3 bases from V and 4 bases from J, with 5 bases between. This clone occurred many times. Other DNA sequences of this sample code for an identical CDR3. Sequenced by immunoSEQ multiplex PCR; TCRdb stores in-frame clones only, minus some. The sample has some 2.1 million clones, 90% to 95% seen once. The specimen sequenced was naive CD4+ T cells sorted from blood. The sample's subset: CD45RA+ positively selected. This receptor was taken from a man between 18 and 29 years old in good health. This chain uses TRBV20-1 with TRBJ2-3; no definite D call. The CDR3 is CSASLADTQYF. The CDR3 DNA sequence: TGCAGTGCTAGTTTGGCAGATACGCAGTATTTT.